This T cell receptor beta chain was recovered during a study of T-cell reconstitution after alpha-beta-depleted transplantation in children. Whole-study findings and limits: About two months after transplant, alpha-beta T cells reportedly came from several hundred expanded graft clones. Counts and diversity of T cells one year after transplant came mostly from newly produced T cells. For some patients, TCRbeta diversity was high at day 60 because of recipient T cells and thymic progenitors that survived.

The TCRbeta library incorporated unique molecular identifiers. TCRdb independently ran MiXCR on the PCR reads; one entry per CDR3 protein. The sample records hundreds of thousands of distinct CDR3 sequences, approximately 7.3% being singletons. The V gene's germline CDR1 is DFQATT and CDR2 SNEGSKA (reference sequence). V shed 1 base and J 5 bases; nucleotides not matched to a gene: 4. This CDR3 contains 13 residues. Many counts were recorded for this clonotype. The antigen is not known. This rearrangement joins TRBV20-1 to TRBJ2-5, with TRBD2 identical over 7 bases. This clonotype originated in a female patient between 2 and 15 years old who had a stem cell transplant for Fanconi anemia, so the T cells may come from the graft donor. The sample was peripheral blood, taken 360 days after TCRalphabeta/CD19-depleted stem cell transplant. CDR3 protein: CSARGGGVETQYF. The CDR3 coding sequence is TGCAGTGCTAGAGGCGGGGGAGTGGAGACCCAGTACTTC.